This TCR beta chain was retrieved from a study of cytomegalovirus exposure and HLA in healthy donors. The protocol was immunoSEQ multiplex PCR, while the TCRdb copy is restricted to in-frame clones and leaves out a portion. The sample shows about 360,000 clones, 86% of them seen only once. Overall study results and limits: The study found most TCR sequences rare, yet found some public TCRs in many donors. Under in vitro conditions, a few CMV-associated chains were confirmed as specific for CMV antigens. The classifier, whose performance was assessed in both the original and validation cohorts, reportedly diagnosed cytomegalovirus status with high specificity and sensitivity.

Separate from the approximately 700-subject first cohort was the approximately 120-subject validation cohort, to which the donors belonged. This clone was detected a few times. The target antigen is unknown. The sequenced material came from PBMCs. This receptor was identified in a woman younger than 35 in good health and CMV-seronegative.

CDR3 sequence reads: CASSFRGGNTQYF. Here the CDR3 DNA reads TGTGCCAGCAGTTTCCGAGGAGGAAATACGCAGTATTTT. The chain couples TRBV27 to TRBJ2-3, with D maybe TRBD2 (5 bases). The germline gives CDR1 MNHEY, CDR2 SMNVEV (reference sequence). V was cut by 3 bases and J by 7 bases, with 11 bases left in between. This CDR3 is built from 13 residues.